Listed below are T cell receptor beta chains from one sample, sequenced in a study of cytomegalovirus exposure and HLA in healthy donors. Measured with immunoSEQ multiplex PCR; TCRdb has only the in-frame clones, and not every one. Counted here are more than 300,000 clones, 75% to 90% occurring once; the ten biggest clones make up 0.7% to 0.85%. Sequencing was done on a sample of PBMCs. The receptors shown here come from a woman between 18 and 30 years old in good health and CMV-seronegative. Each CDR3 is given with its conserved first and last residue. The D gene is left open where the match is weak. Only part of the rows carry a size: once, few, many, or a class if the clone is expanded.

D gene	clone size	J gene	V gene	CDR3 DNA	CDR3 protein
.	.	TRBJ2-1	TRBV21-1	TGTGCCAGCAGCAAAGGAGATCGGGGGAGGGCGGTCAATGAGCAGTTCTTC	CASSKGDRGRAVNEQFF
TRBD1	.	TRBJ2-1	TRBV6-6	TGTGCCAGCATGCCCGGGACAGCCAACAATGAGCAGTTCTTC	CASMPGTANNEQFF
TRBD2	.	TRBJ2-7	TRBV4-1	TGCGCCAGCAGACGGCTCAGGGAGGGGCCCTACGAGCAGTACTTC	CASRRLREGPYEQYF
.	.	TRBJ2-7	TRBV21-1	TGTGCCAGCAGCAAAGCTCCCGGGACAGACGGTTACGAGCAGTACTTC	CASSKAPGTDGYEQYF
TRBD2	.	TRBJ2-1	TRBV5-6	TGTGCCAGCAGCTTTAGCGGGAGCTCCTACAATGAGCAGTTCTTC	CASSFSGSSYNEQFF
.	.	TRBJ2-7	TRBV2	TGTGTCGGCGGCAGGGACAACTACGAGCAGTACTTC	CVGGRDNYEQYF
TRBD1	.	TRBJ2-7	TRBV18	TGTGCCAGCTCACCCTTTGGGACAGGGGGATACGAGCAGTACTTC	CASSPFGTGGYEQYF
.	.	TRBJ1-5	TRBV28	TGTGCCAGCCGGCCGGGGGAAGCTCAGCCCCAGCATTTT	CASRPGEAQPQHF
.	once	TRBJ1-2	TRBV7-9	TGTGCCAGCATAAGTATTGGAGGGAACTATGGCTACACCTTC	CASISIGGNYGYTF
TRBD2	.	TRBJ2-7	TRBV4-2	TGTGCCAGCAGCCGGGATAGCGGGAGGGCCGCCTACGAGCAGTACTTC	CASSRDSGRAAYEQYF
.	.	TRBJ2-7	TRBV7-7	TGTGCCAGCAGCCCGTCCAGGGCGGAATTTTACGAGCAGTACTTC	CASSPSRAEFYEQYF
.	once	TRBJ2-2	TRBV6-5	TGTGCCAGCACCCGGGAGAGCACCGGGGAGCTGTTTTTT	CASTRESTGELFF
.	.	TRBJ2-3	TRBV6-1	TGTGCCAGCAGTGAAAGCCCCCCCGCCCTCGGGGGGCAGGGGATCGATACGCAGTATTTT	CASSESPPALGGQGIDTQYF
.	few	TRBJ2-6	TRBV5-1	TGCGCCAGCACACTTGCTGGGGCCAACGTCCTGACTTTC	CASTLAGANVLTF
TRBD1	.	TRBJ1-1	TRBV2	TGTGCCAGCAGTCAACAGGGGGTACAAACTGAAGCTTTCTTT	CASSQQGVQTEAFF
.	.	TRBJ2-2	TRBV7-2	TGTGCCAGCAGCTTAGCCTCGGCGAACACCGGGGAGCTGTTTTTT	CASSLASANTGELFF
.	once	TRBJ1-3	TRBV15	TGTGCCACCAGCAACGAGATGAGAAACACCATATATTTT	CATSNEMRNTIYF
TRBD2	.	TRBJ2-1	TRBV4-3	TGCGCCAGCAGCCCGGGACTAGCGGGAAACAATGAGCAGTTCTTC	CASSPGLAGNNEQFF
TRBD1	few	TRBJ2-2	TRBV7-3	TGTGCCAGCAGCTCTGGGACAGGCACCGGGGAGCTGTTTTTT	CASSSGTGTGELFF
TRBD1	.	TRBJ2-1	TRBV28	TGTGCCAGCAGCCGCGACAGGGGGCAGGGTAATGAGCAGTTCTTC	CASSRDRGQGNEQFF
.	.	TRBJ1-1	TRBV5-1	TGCGCCAGCAGCAGGCAGTGGAAGGGGGTCGTGGATGAAGCTTTCTTT	CASSRQWKGVVDEAFF
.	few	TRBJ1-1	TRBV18	TGTGCCAGCTCACCTTTCGGGACAACGAACACTGAAGCTTTCTTT	CASSPFGTTNTEAFF
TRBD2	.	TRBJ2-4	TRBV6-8	TGTGCCAGCAGTTCAGCGGGGTACATTCAGTACTTC	CASSSAGYIQYF
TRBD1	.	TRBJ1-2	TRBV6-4	TGTGCCAGCAGTGACTCCGGACAGGGGAACTATGGCTACACCTTC	CASSDSGQGNYGYTF
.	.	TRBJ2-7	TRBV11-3	TGTGCCAGCAGCTTAGAAGGGACTTCGGACGAGCAGTACTTC	CASSLEGTSDEQYF
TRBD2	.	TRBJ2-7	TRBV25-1	TGTGCCAGCAGTGAGACTAGCGGGAGAGGTTACGAGCAGTACTTC	CASSETSGRGYEQYF
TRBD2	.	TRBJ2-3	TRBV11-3	TGTGCCAGCAGCTTACTAGCGGGAGATACGCAGTATTTT	CASSLLAGDTQYF
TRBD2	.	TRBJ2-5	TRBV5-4	TGTGCCAGCAGCCCTAAAGGGCGACTAGCGGGACAAGAGACCCAGTACTTC	CASSPKGRLAGQETQYF
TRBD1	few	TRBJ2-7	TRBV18	TGTGCCAGCTCACCACAGGACAGGTTCCACGAGCAGTACTTC	CASSPQDRFHEQYF
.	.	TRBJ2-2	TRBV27	TGTGCCAGCAGGATGGTCCTCGGGGGCACCGGGGAGCTGTTTTTT	CASRMVLGGTGELFF
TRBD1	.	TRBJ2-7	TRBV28	TGTGCCAGCAGTTTTGGACAGGGGGGACTCGGGAGCTACGAGCAGTACTTC	CASSFGQGGLGSYEQYF
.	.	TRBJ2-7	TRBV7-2	TGTGCCAGCAGCTTAGGCGGCCTCTACGAGCAGTACTTC	CASSLGGLYEQYF
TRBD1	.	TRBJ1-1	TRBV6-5	TGTGCCAGCGGGGCAGGGGGGAACACTGAAGCTTTCTTT	CASGAGGNTEAFF
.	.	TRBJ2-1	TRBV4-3	TGCGCCAGCAGCCAAGACGGACAGGGAGGGTCCTACAATGAGCAGTTCTTC	CASSQDGQGGSYNEQFF
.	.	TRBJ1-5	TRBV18	TGTGCCAGCTCACCACAGGCGGGAGATCAGCCCCAGCATTTT	CASSPQAGDQPQHF
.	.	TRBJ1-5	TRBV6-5	TGTGCCAGCAGTTACGGGCAGGCCAGCCAGCCCCAGCATTTT	CASSYGQASQPQHF
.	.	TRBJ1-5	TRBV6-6	TGTGCCAGCATTGCCGGAGCGGGATCTAGCAATCAGCCCCAGCATTTT	CASIAGAGSSNQPQHF
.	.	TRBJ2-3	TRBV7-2	TGTGCCAGCAGCTTGTGGCAGAGCACAGATACGCAGTATTTT	CASSLWQSTDTQYF
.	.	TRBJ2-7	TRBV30	TGTGCCTGGAGTGGAGGCTCCTCCTACGAGCAGTACTTC	CAWSGGSSYEQYF
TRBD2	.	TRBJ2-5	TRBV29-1	TGCAGCGTTGACGGGACTAGCGGGGTACAAGAGACCCAGTACTTC	CSVDGTSGVQETQYF
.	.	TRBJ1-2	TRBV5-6	TGTGCCAGCAGCTTACAGCATAACTATGGCTACACCTTC	CASSLQHNYGYTF
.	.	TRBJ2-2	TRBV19	TGTGCCAGTAGTATAAGGGGAGGCGGGGAGCTGTTTTTT	CASSIRGGGELFF
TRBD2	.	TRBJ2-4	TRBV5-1	TGCGCCAGCAGCTCCGGGACTAGCTTAGACATTCAGTACTTC	CASSSGTSLDIQYF
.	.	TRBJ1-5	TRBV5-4	TGTGCCAGCAGCTTAACCCCCGGTCAGCCCCAGCATTTT	CASSLTPGQPQHF
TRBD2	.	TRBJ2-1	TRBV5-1	TGCGCCAGCAGCTTGGTGAGCGGGAGCCTGCACAATGAGCAGTTCTTC	CASSLVSGSLHNEQFF
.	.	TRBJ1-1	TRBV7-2	TGTGCCAGCAGCTTTAATCATAACTTTGAAGCTTTCTTT	CASSFNHNFEAFF
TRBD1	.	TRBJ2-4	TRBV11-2	TGTGCCAGCAGACCGATCAGGGACAGCCGTCCCAAAAACATTCAGTACTTC	CASRPIRDSRPKNIQYF
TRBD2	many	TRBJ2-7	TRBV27	TGTGCCAGCAGTTCCCGACTAGCGGCCCCCCAGTACTTC	CASSSRLAAPQYF
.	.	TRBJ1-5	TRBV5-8	TGTGCCAGCAGCCTTAATCAGCCCCAGCATTTT	CASSLNQPQHF
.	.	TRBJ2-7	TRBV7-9	TGTGCCAGCAGCTTAGGAGGGTACGTGCAGTACTTC	CASSLGGYVQYF
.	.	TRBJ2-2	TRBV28	TGTGCCAGCCCCAGCGGCACCGGGGAGCTGTTTTTT	CASPSGTGELFF
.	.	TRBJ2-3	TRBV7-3	TGTGCCAGCAGCTTGGGGCGGTCCACAGATACGCAGTATTTT	CASSLGRSTDTQYF
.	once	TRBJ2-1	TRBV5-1	TGCGCCAGCAGCTTGGGAGGGCCGAACCATGAGCAGTTCTTC	CASSLGGPNHEQFF